Shown below are 21 T cell receptor beta chains from a single sample sequenced in a study of CD8 T cells in Susac syndrome. Reverse transcription of roughly 0.5 to 1 ug RNA was carried out with random hexamers. TCRdb recomputed calls from the immunoSEQ multiplex PCR reads with MiXCR, one row per CDR3 protein. This sample has about 150,000 distinct CDR3 sequences, with 90% to 96% found just once. What was sequenced was CD4+ T cells from PBMCs. The receptors originated from a human donor with Susac syndrome.

This clonotype was observed once. This chain connects TRBV19 to TRBJ2-1, with D unresolved. V was cut by 5 bases and J by 9 bases, with 11 bases left in between. CDR1 LNHDA and CDR2 SQIVND come from the germline V gene (reference sequence). The CDR3 runs to 12 residues. In DNA form, the CDR3 reads TGTGCCAGTAGTTCCGACTTTATTGAGCAGTTCTTC. It specifies CASSSDFIEQFF.

This clonotype was detected only once. The rearrangement joins TRBV30 to TRBJ2-7; TRBD2 matches at 7 bases. The junction had 6 bases not matched to a gene; V was cut back by 4 bases and J by 3 bases. The CDR3 contains 13 residues. Germline CDR1 and CDR2: GTSNPN and SVGIG (reference sequence). The CDR3 bases are TGTGCCTGGATAGGCGGGAGAAACTACGAGCAGTACTTC. Its translation is CAWIGGRNYEQYF.

The chain is built from TRBV29-1 and TRBJ2-7, with 11 bases aligning to TRBD2. Germline loops: CDR1 SQVTM, CDR2 ANQGSEA. The V gene end was trimmed by 5 bases and the J gene end by 2 bases; junction bases not matched to a gene: 2. The length of the CDR3 is 13 residues. The CDR3 loop reads CSVQTSGTYEQYF. Written as DNA, the CDR3 is TGCAGCGTTCAGACTAGCGGGACCTACGAGCAGTACTTC.

The V call is TRBV24-1, the J call TRBJ2-3; D gene unclear. The CDR3 runs 13 residues. The V and J ends lost 5 bases and 3 bases respectively, with 8 bases between them. The germline CDR1 and CDR2 sequences are KGHDR and SFDVKD. The CDR3 coding sequence is TGTGCCACCAGTGGACCCGAAACAGATACGCAGTATTTT. Translation: CATSGPETDTQYF.

V and J are TRBV11-2 and TRBJ2-7, with D maybe TRBD1 (6 bases). V was trimmed by 4 bases and J by 6 bases, leaving 13 bases between them. The CDR3 spans 13 residues. Germline CDR1 is SGHAT and CDR2 is FQNNGV. This chain's CDR3 is CASSSSGAGEQYV. CDR3 sequence (DNA): TGTGCCAGCAGCTCCTCAGGGGCGGGCGAGCAGTACGTC.

This sequence joins TRBV19 and TRBJ2-5, with a possible D match to TRBD2 (5 bases). Deletions cut 7 bases from V and 4 bases from J, with 13 bases between. There are 13 residues in the CDR3. The V gene's germline CDR1 is LNHDA and CDR2 SQIVND (reference sequence). The CDR3 nucleotides are TGTGCCAGTACCCCGGTGGCGGGAGAGACCCAGTACTTC. Translation: CASTPVAGETQYF.

V is TRBV7-3 and J is TRBJ2-5; D is unresolved. The CDR3 runs 11 residues. Trimming took 4 bases from V and 8 from J, leaving 8 bases between them. The germline V gene has CDR1 SGHTA and CDR2 FQGTGA. The CDR3 DNA is TGTGCCAGCAGCTCCCGGGCAACCCAGTACTTC. Its protein is CASSSRATQYF.

The chain is built from TRBV30 and TRBJ1-2; D remains ambiguous. The germline V and J ends were trimmed by 8 bases and 4 bases, with 14 bases remaining between them. CDR1 GTSNPN and CDR2 SVGIG come from the germline V gene (reference sequence). This CDR3 has 12 residues. The CDR3 DNA reads TGTGCCGGAATGTGGGGTAGCTATGGCTACACCTTC. This sequence encodes CAGMWGSYGYTF.

The chain is built from TRBV5-1 and TRBJ1-4, with D tentatively TRBD1 (5 bases). In germline, CDR1 is SGHRS, CDR2 YFSETQ. Trimming took off 4 bases at V and 7 bases at J, with 17 bases between the two ends. The CDR3 has 15 amino acids. The chain's CDR3 is CASSDLTGGGEKLFF. The CDR3 nucleotides read TGCGCCAGCAGCGACTTGACCGGGGGAGGTGAAAAACTGTTTTTT.

V usage is TRBV9 and J usage is TRBJ2-5; D is unresolved. The germline V and J ends were trimmed by 0 bases and 1 base, with 7 bases remaining between them. There are 14 residues in the CDR3. Germline assignment: CDR1 SGDLS and CDR2 YYNGEE. CDR3 loop: CASSVGAAQETQYF. Written as DNA, the CDR3 is TGTGCCAGCAGCGTAGGGGCAGCCCAAGAGACCCAGTACTTC.

V gene TRBV18 combines with J gene TRBJ2-2; D remains ambiguous. V dropped 4 bases and J dropped 7 bases, with 10 bases sitting between them. The germline gives CDR1 KGHSH, CDR2 LQKENI. This CDR3 region has 13 residues. CDR3 sequence: CASSLKEGGELFF. The CDR3 DNA sequence: TGTGCCAGCTCACTGAAAGAAGGCGGGGAGCTGTTTTTT.

J is TRBJ2-7 and V is TRBV20-1; D is ambiguous. V lost 5 bases, J lost 7 bases, and 15 bases lay in between. The germline V gene has CDR1 DFQATT and CDR2 SNEGSKA (reference sequence). The CDR3 sequence is 12 residues long. The CDR3 coding sequence is TGCAGTGCTCCCCGGACCATTAAGGAGCAGTACTTC. Translated: CSAPRTIKEQYF.

J is TRBJ2-3 and V is TRBV20-1; TRBD2 matches 14 bases. The CDR3 length is 17 residues. Trimming took 2 bases from V and 3 from J; bases not matched to a gene: 7. CDR1 and CDR2 from the germline V gene are DFQATT and SNEGSKA (reference sequence). The DNA of the CDR3 is TGCAGTGCTAGAAGGACTAGCGGGGGGCTAGAAACAGATACGCAGTATTTT. This translates into CSARRTSGGLETDTQYF.

The rearrangement links TRBV3-1 to TRBJ2-5, with D hard to call. From germline, CDR1 is LGHDT and CDR2 YNNKEL (reference sequence). The CDR3 length is 12 residues. Trimming stripped 0 bases from V and 8 bases from J, with 7 bases between. The CDR3 DNA reads TGTGCCAGCAGCCAAGAAACAGAAACCCAGTACTTC. This encodes CASSQETETQYF.

This clonotype has a single count. The rearrangement joins TRBV7-8 to TRBJ2-5, with 7 bases matching TRBD2. CDR1 is SGHVS, CDR2 FQNEAQ, per germline. V lost 1 base, J lost 5 bases, and 4 bases stayed unmatched. The CDR3 loop spans 14 amino acids. This CDR3 reads CASSLVYGRETQYF. The CDR3 DNA reads TGTGCCAGCAGCTTAGTTTACGGGAGGGAGACCCAGTACTTC.

As DNA, the CDR3 is TGTGCCAGCAGCCCCCATCGTGGAAGCACAGCCAAAAACATTCAGTACTTC. Translation gives CASSPHRGSTAKNIQYF. The chain employs TRBV3-1 and TRBJ2-4; the D is unclear. This CDR3 is 17 amino acids long. The V and J ends lost 4 bases and 0 bases respectively, with 16 bases between them. Germline CDR1 is LGHDT and CDR2 is YNNKEL (reference sequence).

This clonotype was detected only once. V and J are TRBV6-2 or TRBV6-3 and TRBJ2-7; 7 bases fit TRBD1. Germline CDR1 MNHEY, CDR2 SVGEGT. This CDR3 is 12 amino acids long. The J segment lost 1 base and the V segment lost 8 bases, leaving 2 bases of the junction unmatched. The CDR3 DNA reads as TGTGCCAGCGGGGGACAGTCCTACGAGCAGTACTTC. It yields the protein CASGGQSYEQYF.

J is TRBJ2-1 and V is TRBV4-3; 7 bases map to TRBD1. After removal of 0 bases from V and 7 bases from J, the junction contained 6 bases not matched to a gene. Germline CDR1 and CDR2: LGHNA and YSLEER. This CDR3 spans 15 amino acids. The CDR3 sequence is CASSQEGTGVNEQFF. The CDR3 nucleotides read TGCGCCAGCAGCCAAGAGGGAACAGGGGTTAATGAGCAGTTCTTC.

CDR3 sequence (DNA): TGTGCCAGCTCTGGGGTAGGTGAGCAGTTCTTC. Translating gives CASSGVGEQFF. The gene calls are TRBV6-2 or TRBV6-3 and TRBJ2-1, with D uncertain. Per germline, CDR1 MNHEY and CDR2 SVGEGT. This CDR3 has 11 amino acids. Trimming removed 8 bases from V and 9 bases from J, with 11 bases in between.

This clonotype was counted once. The chain uses TRBV6-6 and TRBJ1-2; D remains unclear. CDR3 length equals 12 residues. Germline loops: CDR1 MNHNY, CDR2 SVGAGI (reference sequence). The V gene lost 6 bases and the J gene lost 2 bases, with 7 bases spanning the gap. CDR3 loop: CASRVNNYGYTF. CDR3 sequence (DNA): TGTGCCAGCAGGGTCAACAACTATGGCTACACCTTC.

The V and J genes are TRBV29-1 and TRBJ2-3, with TRBD1 matching 9 bases. Germline CDR1 SQVTM, CDR2 ANQGSEA. There are 16 residues in the CDR3. J lost 3 bases, V lost 4 bases, and 11 bases had no gene match. The CDR3 sequence is CSVVEQGAIVTDTQYF. The CDR3 DNA sequence: TGCAGCGTTGTCGAACAGGGGGCTATAGTGACAGATACGCAGTATTTT.